This passage covers 13 T cell receptor beta chains from one sample sequenced in a study of cytotoxic CD8 clonotypes in ibrutinib-treated CLL. The method was immunoSEQ multiplex PCR; TCRdb's version includes in-frame clones alone and lacks a portion of them. The sample carries 60,000 to 95,000 clones, 75% to 90% recorded once. The source was PBMCs, collected after 24 months of ibrutinib treatment. These receptors all come from a human donor with chronic lymphocytic leukemia.

This chain uses TRBV7-8 with TRBJ2-2; maybe TRBD1 (7 bases). This CDR3 is built from 15 residues. The germline V and J ends were trimmed by 4 bases and 7 bases, with 16 bases remaining between them. Germline-derived CDR1 and CDR2 are SGHVS and FQNEAQ. The chain's CDR3 is CASSWLRGEVGELFF. DNA of the CDR3: TGTGCCAGCAGCTGGCTCAGGGGGGAGGTCGGGGAGCTGTTTTTT.

V usage is TRBV7-2 and J usage is TRBJ2-7; D may be TRBD1 (6 bases). CDR1 SGHTA and CDR2 FQGNSA come from the germline V gene. The V and J ends lost 5 bases and 5 bases respectively, with 19 bases between them. The CDR3 contains 15 residues. The CDR3 DNA sequence: TGTGCCAGCAGCCCCCTGGGGGCAGGGTCCAACGAGCAGTACTTC. Residues: CASSPLGAGSNEQYF.

V is TRBV28 and J is TRBJ1-2; D might be TRBD1 (5 bases). Trimming left V 5 bases short and J 1 base short, with 20 bases between. Germline CDR1 MDHEN, CDR2 SYDVKM. The CDR3 has 17 amino acids. CDR3 nucleotide sequence: TGTGCCAGCAGTCCTCCGGACAAAAATCAGGTTAACTATGGCTACACCTTC. The encoded protein is CASSPPDKNQVNYGYTF.

The chain is built from TRBV28 and TRBJ1-2, with no clear D. Germline-derived CDR1 and CDR2 are MDHEN and SYDVKM. Trimming cost V 5 bases and J 0 bases, with 16 bases left between them. The CDR3 is 16 amino acids. DNA of the CDR3: TGTGCCAGCAGTCCACCCTCCGGCAGGCCTAACTATGGCTACACCTTC. Amino acids: CASSPPSGRPNYGYTF.

The rearrangement links TRBV19 to TRBJ2-5; D not certain. The germline CDR1 and CDR2 sequences are LNHDA and SQIVND (reference sequence). This CDR3 spans 13 amino acids. V dropped 1 base and J dropped 2 bases, with 5 bases sitting between them. CDR3: CASSIAVQETQYF. The CDR3 DNA follows: TGTGCCAGTAGTATAGCGGTACAAGAGACCCAGTACTTC.

V usage is TRBV29-1 and J usage is TRBJ2-1, with 10 bases fitting TRBD2. The CDR3 runs 14 residues. From germline, CDR1 is SQVTM and CDR2 ANQGSEA. The V gene end was trimmed by 3 bases and the J gene end by 12 bases; junction bases not matched to a gene: 11. This chain's CDR3 is CSVDEREGPIRQFF. The CDR3 nucleotides are TGCAGCGTTGATGAGCGGGAGGGCCCCATTAGGCAGTTCTTC.

The chain links TRBV30 to TRBJ2-7; no reliable D call. Deletions cut 2 bases from V and 3 bases from J, with 14 bases between. Germline V gives CDR1 GTSNPN, CDR2 SVGIG (reference sequence). The CDR3 contains 14 residues. DNA for the CDR3: TGTGCCTGGAGTCCGAGATTGCGGTTCTACGAGCAGTACTTC. Translation gives CAWSPRLRFYEQYF.

This chain links TRBV6-6 with TRBJ1-5; D is ambiguous. The germline CDR1 and CDR2 sequences are MNHNY and SVGAGI (reference sequence). The germline V and J ends were trimmed by 6 bases and 10 bases, with 13 bases remaining between them. This CDR3 has 12 residues. Written as DNA, the CDR3 is TGTGCCAGCAGCCCGGGAGACCAACCCCAGCATTTT. Residues: CASSPGDQPQHF.

This clone was detected only a few times. The rearrangement links TRBV27 to TRBJ1-1; the D gene is possibly TRBD1 (5 bases). Deletions cut 3 bases from V and 1 base from J, with 6 bases between. CDR3 size: 13 residues. Germline V gene lookup returns CDR1 MNHEY and CDR2 SMNVEV (reference sequence). Here the CDR3 DNA reads TGTGCCAGCAGTTTGGGACCGAACACTGAAGCTTTCTTT. Amino acid sequence: CASSLGPNTEAFF.

V is TRBV5-6 and J is TRBJ1-1, with 7 bases lining up with TRBD1. CDR1 SGHDT and CDR2 YYEEEE come from the germline V gene. V lost 4 bases to trimming and J lost 3 bases; unmatched junction nucleotides: 6. CDR3 length: 14 amino acids. The DNA of the CDR3 is TGTGCCAGCAGCCCCACAGGGGAGTACACTGAAGCTTTCTTT. Protein product: CASSPTGEYTEAFF. The full variable domain, with the rest looked up from reference TRBV5-6 and TRBJ1-1, is DAGVTQSPTHLIKTRGQQVTLRCSPKSGHDTVSWYQQALGQGPQFIFQYYEEEERQRGNFPDRFSGHQFPNYSSELNVNALLLGDSALYLCASSPTGEYTEAFFGQGTRLTVV.

The chain is built from TRBV29-1 and TRBJ1-1; no reliable D call. The germline CDR1 and CDR2 sequences are SQVTM and ANQGSEA. The CDR3 loop spans 13 amino acids. Trimming left V 4 bases short and J 0 bases short, with 9 bases between. CDR3 region: CSVVWPMNTEAFF. The CDR3 DNA follows: TGCAGCGTTGTGTGGCCTATGAACACTGAAGCTTTCTTT.

The V call is TRBV30, the J call TRBJ1-4, with unresolved D. This CDR3 has 15 amino acids. CDR1 is GTSNPN and CDR2 is SVGIG in the germline V gene (reference sequence). Trimming removed 3 bases from V and 7 bases from J, with 18 bases in between. In nucleotides, the CDR3 is TGTGCCTGGAGCGCGGCGGGTGAAGCGGGTGAAAAACTGTTTTTT. Protein: CAWSAAGEAGEKLFF.

This chain uses TRBV30 with TRBJ2-7; 8 positions agree with TRBD2. The CDR3 consists of 16 residues. The junction had 7 bases not matched to a gene; V was cut back by 0 bases and J by 0 bases. Germline CDR1 reads GTSNPN; CDR2 reads SVGIG (reference sequence). In nucleotides, the CDR3 is TGTGCCTGGAGTGTACCCTTCAGCGGGAGCTCCTACGAGCAGTACTTC. It specifies CAWSVPFSGSSYEQYF.